This T cell receptor (beta chain) is from a study of CD8 T cells in Susac syndrome. General study results and limits: Only a relatively small number of individuals were included in the TCR sequencing and HLA analysis.

The germline V gene encodes CDR1 SGHTA and CDR2 FQGNSA. This CDR3 spans 18 amino acids. V dropped 5 bases and J dropped 2 bases, with 22 bases sitting between them. Random-hexamer reverse transcription was applied to about 0.45 to 1 ug RNA. Amplification of TCR beta CDR3 was carried out by immunoSEQ multiplex PCR, which covered 54 Vbeta and 13 Jbeta segments. In TCRdb, the immunoSEQ multiplex PCR reads were re-called with MiXCR into one record per CDR3 protein. The data contain hundreds of thousands of distinct CDR3 sequences, roughly 85% of them seen just once; the ten biggest clones take up 0.2% to 0.25%. As to this clonotype: Its antigen is not identified.

TCR beta sequences were obtained from blood CD8+ and CD4+ T cells. Negative isolation yielded CD8+ and CD4+ T cells; FACS enriched TEMRA cells. The chain recombines TRBV7-2 with TRBJ1-5, with D perhaps TRBD1 (5 bases). The sequence was collected from a human donor with multiple sclerosis. The sample consisted of CD8+ T cells from PBMCs. CDR3 region: CASSNSPGVTYGNQPQHF. The CDR3 nucleotides read TGTGCCAGCAGCAACAGTCCGGGGGTGACTTATGGCAATCAGCCCCAGCATTTT.